This T cell receptor (beta chain) was sequenced for a study of shared clonotypes between healthy human individuals. Study-wide background: Each donor's CD8 memory used one plate, CD8 naive two, each CD4 subset three.

V was pared by 7 bases and J by 3 bases, with 4 bases of the junction left unmatched. This CDR3 spans 13 amino acids. CDR1 is LNHDA, CDR2 SQIVND, per germline (reference sequence). The method was immunoSEQ multiplex PCR; TCRdb's version includes in-frame clones alone and lacks a portion of them. Of under 850,000 clones listed, 72% are singletons. The receptor was derived from a woman aged 25 to 45 in good health. The sequencing input was memory CD4+ T cells sorted from blood. Subset defined: CD45RA-negative fraction. The rearrangement links TRBV19 to TRBJ2-5; TRBD1 aligns across 8 bases. As DNA, the CDR3 is TGTGCCAGTAAACCGACAGGGGAAGAGACCCAGTACTTC. This sequence encodes CASKPTGEETQYF. The whole variable domain, filled in from reference TRBV19 and TRBJ2-5, reads DGGITQSPKYLFRKEGQNVTLSCEQNLNHDAMYWYRQDPGQGLRLIYYSQIVNDFQKGDIAEGYSVSREKKESFPLTVTSAQKNPTAFYLCASKPTGEETQYFGPGTRLLVL.